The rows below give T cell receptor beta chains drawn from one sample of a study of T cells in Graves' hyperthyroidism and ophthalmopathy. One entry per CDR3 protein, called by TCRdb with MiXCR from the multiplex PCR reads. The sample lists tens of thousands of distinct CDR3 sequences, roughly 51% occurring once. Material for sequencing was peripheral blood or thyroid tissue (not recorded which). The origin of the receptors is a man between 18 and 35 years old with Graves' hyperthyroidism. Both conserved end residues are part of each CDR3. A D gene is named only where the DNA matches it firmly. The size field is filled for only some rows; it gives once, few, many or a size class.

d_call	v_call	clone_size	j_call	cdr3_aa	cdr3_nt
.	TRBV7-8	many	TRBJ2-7	CASGRFYEQYF	TGTGCCAGCGGAAGATTCTACGAGCAGTACTTC
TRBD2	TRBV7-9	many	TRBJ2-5	CASSRAGLAGETQYF	TGTGCCAGCAGCCGCGCGGGACTAGCGGGAGAGACCCAGTACTTC
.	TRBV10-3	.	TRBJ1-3	CAISESLGNTIYF	TGTGCCATCAGTGAGTCGCTTGGAAACACCATATATTTT
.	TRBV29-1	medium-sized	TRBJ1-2	CSVEDRGLLRDGYTF	TGCAGCGTTGAAGACCGGGGACTCCTCAGGGATGGCTACACCTTC
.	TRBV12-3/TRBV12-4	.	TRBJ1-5	CASSDGPDQPQHF	TGTGCCAGCAGTGACGGTCCTGATCAGCCCCAGCATTTT
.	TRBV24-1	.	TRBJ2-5	CATSDFKGERETQYF	TGTGCCACCAGTGATTTCAAGGGGGAGCGGGAGACCCAGTACTTC
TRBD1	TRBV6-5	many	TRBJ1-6	CASGEDRPDRPYNSPLHF	TGTGCCAGTGGGGAGGACAGGCCGGATCGGCCCTATAATTCACCCCTCCACTTT
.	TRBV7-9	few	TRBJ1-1	CAIRDSNTEAFF	TGTGCCATCCGGGATTCGAACACTGAAGCTTTCTTT
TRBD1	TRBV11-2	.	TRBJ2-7	CASSFRDRGNEQYF	TGTGCCAGCAGCTTCCGGGACAGGGGAAACGAGCAGTACTTC
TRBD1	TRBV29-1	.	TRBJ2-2	CSAALTGRAGELFF	TGCAGCGCTGCCCTGACAGGGCGGGCCGGGGAGTTGTTTTTT
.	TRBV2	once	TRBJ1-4	CASSLGREKLFF	TGTGCCAGCAGCTTAGGTCGCGAAAAACTGTTTTTT
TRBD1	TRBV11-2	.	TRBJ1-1	CASSARDSTEAFF	TGTGCCAGCAGCGCCCGGGACAGCACTGAAGCTTTCTTT
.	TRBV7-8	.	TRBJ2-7	CASSGIRGPYEQYF	TGTGCCAGCAGCGGGATCAGGGGACCCTACGAGCAGTACTTC
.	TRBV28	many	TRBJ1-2	CASSLQGSHYGYTF	TGTGCCAGCAGTTTACAGGGATCGCACTATGGCTACACCTTC
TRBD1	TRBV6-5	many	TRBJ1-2	CASSLHRGGGYTF	TGTGCCAGCAGTTTGCACAGGGGAGGTGGCTACACCTTC
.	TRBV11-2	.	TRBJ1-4	CASSLRGGEKLFF	TGTGCCAGCAGCTTGAGGGGAGGCGAAAAACTGTTTTTT
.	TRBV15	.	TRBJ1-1	CATSRAGQNTEAFF	TGTGCCACCAGCAGAGCGGGACAGAACACTGAAGCTTTCTTT
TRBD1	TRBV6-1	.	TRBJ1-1	CASSEDRGQTEAFF	TGTGCCAGCAGTGAAGACAGGGGGCAAACTGAAGCTTTCTTT
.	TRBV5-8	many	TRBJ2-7	CASSLQEYF	TGTGCCAGCAGCTTACAGGAGTACTTC
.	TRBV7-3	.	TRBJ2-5	CASSQVGTGKETQYF	TGCGCCAGCAGCCAAGTGGGGACGGGTAAAGAGACCCAGTACTTC
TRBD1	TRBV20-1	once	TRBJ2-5	CSADRGVQETQYF	TGCAGTGCTGACAGGGGCGTACAAGAGACCCAGTACTTC
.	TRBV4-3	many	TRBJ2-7	CASSQEWGYSYEQYF	TGCGCCAGCAGCCAAGAATGGGGTTACTCCTACGAGCAGTACTTC
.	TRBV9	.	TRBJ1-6	CASSGYSAYNSPLHF	TGTGCCAGCAGCGGATACAGCGCCTATAATTCACCCCTCCACTTT
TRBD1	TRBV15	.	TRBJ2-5	CATSIDRVGNQPQYF	TGTGCCACCAGCATCGACAGGGTGGGCAATCAGCCCCAGTACTTC
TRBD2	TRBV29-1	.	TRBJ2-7	CSVRPGTSLEQYF	TGCAGCGTGAGGCCCGGGACTAGCCTCGAGCAGTACTTC